The rows below give T cell receptor beta chains drawn from one sample of a study of cytomegalovirus exposure and HLA in healthy donors. Only in-frame clones appear in the TCRdb table, and some are missing; sequencing was by immunoSEQ multiplex PCR. The table lists some 150,000 clones, around 84% of them singletons. Sequencing was done on a sample of PBMCs. These receptors were taken from a woman aged 18-30 years in good health and CMV-seronegative. Both conserved end residues are part of each CDR3. The order of the fields is clone size, J gene, D gene, V gene, CDR3 DNA, CDR3 protein. A D gene is named only where the DNA matches it firmly. Part of the rows lack a size; the others show once, few, many or a class for expanded clones.

NA,TRBJ2-3,TRBD1,TRBV28,TGTGCCAGCAGTTCAGCTGTTTACAGGGGTTTAGATACGCAGTATTTT,CASSSAVYRGLDTQYF
NA,TRBJ1-6,NA,TRBV6-5,TGTGCCAGCTCACAAGGGGCCGACAATTCACCCCTCCACTTT,CASSQGADNSPLHF
NA,TRBJ2-3,NA,TRBV7-2,TGTGCCAGCAGCAGAACCTCGCAGGGATTGGATACGCAGTATTTT,CASSRTSQGLDTQYF
NA,TRBJ2-6,TRBD1,TRBV10-3,TGTGCCACGCGAACAGGGGGCGCCTCTGGGGCCAACGTCCTGACTTTC,CATRTGGASGANVLTF
NA,TRBJ2-5,TRBD1,TRBV5-1,TGCGCCAGCAGCTGGGACAGGGAGAAGGGCCTAGCGATCGACCAAGAGACCCAGTACTTC,CASSWDREKGLAIDQETQYF
NA,TRBJ1-2,NA,TRBV14,TGTGCCAGCAGCCAAGGGGCAGGGGCTGGCTACACCTTC,CASSQGAGAGYTF
NA,TRBJ1-4,NA,TRBV5-5,TGTGCCAGCAGCCGAACGGGGGAGACTAATGAAAAACTGTTTTTT,CASSRTGETNEKLFF
NA,TRBJ2-7,NA,TRBV7-2,TGTGCCAGCAGCGATTGGTTCGCGGTTGCCTTACAGTACTTC,CASSDWFAVALQYF
NA,TRBJ2-3,NA,TRBV7-9,TGTGCCAGCACTAAGGGGCGCACTAGCACAGATACGCAGTATTTT,CASTKGRTSTDTQYF
NA,TRBJ1-5,NA,TRBV19,TGTGCCAGTAGCTATGGAGGGTACAATCAGCCCCAGCATTTT,CASSYGGYNQPQHF
few,TRBJ1-2,TRBD1,TRBV6-6,TGTGCCACAAGTCCGGGACAGGGGGTCGGTGGCTACACCTTC,CATSPGQGVGGYTF
NA,TRBJ2-2,TRBD1,TRBV13,TGTGCCAGCCAGGGGGCTCGGGACACCGGGGAGCTGTTTTTT,CASQGARDTGELFF
once,TRBJ1-2,NA,TRBV28,TGTGCCAGCAGTTTTGGGGGGACGGGCTTTGGCTACACCTTC,CASSFGGTGFGYTF
once,TRBJ2-3,NA,TRBV19,TGTGCCAGTAGTGAAACTAGCACAGATACGCAGTATTTT,CASSETSTDTQYF
NA,TRBJ2-2,TRBD1,TRBV29-1,TGCAGCGTTGTTGTACAGGGGTTCACCGGGGAGCTGTTTTTT,CSVVVQGFTGELFF
NA,TRBJ1-4,TRBD1,TRBV2,TGTGCCAGCAGGACAGGGGATGATAATGAAAAACTGTTTTTT,CASRTGDDNEKLFF
NA,TRBJ2-7,NA,TRBV10-3,TGTGCCATCAGTTCCCCCACGAGAGGGTCCTACGAGCAGTACTTC,CAISSPTRGSYEQYF
once,TRBJ2-7,NA,TRBV7-9,TGTGCCAGCAGCCGGTATGTAGGCGGGACTGACGAGCAGTACTTC,CASSRYVGGTDEQYF
NA,TRBJ2-7,NA,TRBV2,TGTGCCAGCAGTTTCGGGCAGGGCCCCTACGAGCAGTACTTC,CASSFGQGPYEQYF